The entry that follows covers one TCR beta chain sequence. Germline V CDR1 and CDR2: SGHKS, YYEKEE (reference sequence). Losses at the gene ends were 5 bases for V and 4 bases for J; bases not matched to a gene: 8. This CDR3 comprises 15 residues. The data derive from a study of blood T cell repertoires in COVID-19. Turning to the study itself: Donors in the United States, Italy and Spain gave samples during acute or convalescent COVID-19. T cells, B-cell-depleted T cells, or PBMCs supplied cDNA or gDNA.

Original processing notes: Amplifying reference gene primers gave estimates of nucleated cell counts. Some clones are missing from TCRdb's copy, which holds only in-frame ones; the method was immunoSEQ multiplex PCR. Clone size and V and J calls were adopted from that table, with D and trimming inferred from the DNA. The table shows 150,000 to 200,000 clones, with about 83% occurring only once. The chain recombines TRBV5-5 with TRBJ1-4, with 7 bases fitting TRBD1. What was sequenced was peripheral blood. The receptor was derived from a man in his late teens or twenties with active or convalescent COVID-19. As DNA, the CDR3 is TGTGCCAGCAGAACTAGGACAGGATTTAATGAAAAACTGTTTTTT. Its translation: CASRTRTGFNEKLFF.